This T cell receptor (beta chain) stems from a study of blood T cell repertoires in COVID-19 (dated by TCRdb to the early 2020s). The study in broad terms: Collaborator samples came from the United States, Italy and Spain and covered acute and convalescent phases of COVID-19. HLA class I and class II types, where available, came from metadata supplied by the sample provider rather than from assay-based typing. The repertoires were released in a freely available public database intended as a resource for research on the immune response to SARS-CoV-2. Deeply sampled blood TCRbeta repertoires from subjects exposed to, actively infected with, or recovered from COVID-19 were included in the dataset. Nearly every sample came with metadata listing a de-identified subject ID, COVID-19 status, age in years and sex. Samples were obtained from the ongoing ImmuneRACE study (first 160 participants) and from some 1,200 subjects provided by 6 global collaborators. The prospective study material was composed of cDNA or gDNA derived from T cells, B-cell-depleted T cells, or PBMCs.

Reading from cysteine to phenylalanine, the CDR3 counts 15 amino acids. Just CDR3 DNA is preserved here, 45 bases in frame from base 1. Germline trimming: 7 bases from V, 0 bases from J; junction bases outside gene matches: 5. The germline V gene encodes CDR1 SGHRS and CDR2 YFSETQ. Findings and caveats that apply to the study as a whole: The amount of clinical and demographic metadata varied by source and participant and was provided uncurated.

TCRbeta CDR3 regions were amplified from genomic DNA using the immunoSEQ Assay, a bias-controlled multiplex PCR. The authors' pipeline ran thus. Nucleated cell counts per sample were estimated from amplification of reference gene primers within the assay. To quantify the absolute abundance of each unique TCRbeta CDR3 rearrangement, sequence reads were collapsed and filtered. For each sample, productive Simpson clonality was calculated as the square root of Simpson's diversity index across productive rearrangements. What TCRdb holds here is the immuneACCESS table cut down to in-frame rearrangements. Part of the clones is not present; checked against another copy, under half of the missing clones reflect an unresolved V gene, and the others are unexplained. That table furnishes V, J and clone size, whereas the DNA furnished D and trimming. Across this sample there are roughly 260,000 clones, with about 85% seen only once. The ten largest clones take up roughly 3.9% of the sample.

Another Seattle source contributed samples from volunteer blood donors who had recovered from COVID-19. The collaborating institutions used their own protocols to collect whole blood in K2EDTA tubes. For TCRbeta analysis, collaborators shipped samples in one of three forms: frozen whole blood, isolated PBMCs, or DNA extracted from either of those sample types. About this clone itself: Its antigen is currently not known. No per-base quality is available; no much larger clone lies one base away.

The receptor chain draws on TRBV5-1 and TRBJ2-2; 8 bases in between match TRBD2. Specimen: peripheral blood. This TCR was sampled from a man in his sixties who had recovered from COVID-19. The CDR3 sequence is CASARGASNTGELFF. The sequenced DNA is TGCGCCAGCGCGCGGGGGGCCTCGAACACCGGGGAGCTGTTTTTT.